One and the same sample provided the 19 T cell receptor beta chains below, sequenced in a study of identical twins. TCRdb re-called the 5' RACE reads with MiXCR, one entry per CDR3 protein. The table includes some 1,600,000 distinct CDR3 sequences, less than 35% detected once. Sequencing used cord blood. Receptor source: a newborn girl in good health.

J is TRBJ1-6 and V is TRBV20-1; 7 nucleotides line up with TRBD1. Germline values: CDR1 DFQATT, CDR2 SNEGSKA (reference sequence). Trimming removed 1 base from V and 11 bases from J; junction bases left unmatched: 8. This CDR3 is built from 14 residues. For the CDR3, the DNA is TGCAGTGCTAGAGTTTCAGGGGGACGGGCACCCCTCCACTTT. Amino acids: CSARVSGGRAPLHF.

The CDR3 loop is CSARDLGNGYTF. CDR3 nucleotide sequence: TGCAGTGCTAGAGATCTAGGAAATGGCTACACCTTC. The chain employs TRBV20-1 and TRBJ1-2; D call uncertain. Germline CDR1 reads DFQATT; CDR2 reads SNEGSKA (reference sequence). V was cut by 0 bases and J by 6 bases, with 8 bases left in between. The CDR3 is 12 residues long.

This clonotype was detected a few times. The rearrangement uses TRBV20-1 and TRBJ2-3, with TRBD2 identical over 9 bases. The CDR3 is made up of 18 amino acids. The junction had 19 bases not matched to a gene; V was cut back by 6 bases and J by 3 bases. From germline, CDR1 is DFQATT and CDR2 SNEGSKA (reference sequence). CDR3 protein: CSARLFGSYSGRTDTQYF. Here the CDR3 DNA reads TGCAGTGCCCGGTTATTCGGATCCTACAGCGGGAGGACAGATACGCAGTATTTT.

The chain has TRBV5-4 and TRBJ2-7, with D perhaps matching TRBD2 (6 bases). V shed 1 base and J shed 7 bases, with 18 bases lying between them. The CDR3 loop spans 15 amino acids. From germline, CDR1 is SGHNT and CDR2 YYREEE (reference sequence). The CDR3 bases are TGTGCCAGCAGCTTGTTGCGGGGTTCCTACAATGAGCAGTACTTC. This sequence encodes CASSLLRGSYNEQYF.

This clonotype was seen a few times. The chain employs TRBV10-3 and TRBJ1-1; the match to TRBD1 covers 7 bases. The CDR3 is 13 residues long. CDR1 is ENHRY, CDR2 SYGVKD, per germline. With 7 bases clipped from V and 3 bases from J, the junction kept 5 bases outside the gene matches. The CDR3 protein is CAITIDRDTEAFF. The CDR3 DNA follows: TGTGCCATCACAATAGACAGGGACACTGAAGCTTTCTTT.

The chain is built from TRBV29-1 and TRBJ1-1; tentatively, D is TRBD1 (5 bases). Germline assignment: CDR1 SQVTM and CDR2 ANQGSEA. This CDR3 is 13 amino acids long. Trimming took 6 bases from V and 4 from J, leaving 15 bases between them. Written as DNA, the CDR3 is TGCAGCGTCGAACAGGATCTCGGCACTGAAGCTTTCTTT. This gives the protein CSVEQDLGTEAFF. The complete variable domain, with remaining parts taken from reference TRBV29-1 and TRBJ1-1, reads SAVISQKPSRDICQRGTSLTIQCQVDSQVTMMFWYRQQPGQSLTLIATANQGSEATYESGFVIDKFPISRPNLTFSTLTVSNMSPEDSSIYLCSVEQDLGTEAFFGQGTRLTVV.

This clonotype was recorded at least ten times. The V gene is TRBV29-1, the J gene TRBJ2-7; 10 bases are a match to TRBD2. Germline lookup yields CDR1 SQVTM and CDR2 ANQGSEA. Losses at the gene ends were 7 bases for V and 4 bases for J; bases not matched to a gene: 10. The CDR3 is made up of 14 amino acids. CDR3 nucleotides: TGCAGCGCCCCCATAGCGGGAGGCCGTTACGAGCAGTACTTC. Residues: CSAPIAGGRYEQYF.

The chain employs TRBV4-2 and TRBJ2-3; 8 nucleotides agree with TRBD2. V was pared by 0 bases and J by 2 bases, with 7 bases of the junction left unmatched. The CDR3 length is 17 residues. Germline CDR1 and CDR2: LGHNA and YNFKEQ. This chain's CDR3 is CASSQESGGGTTDTQYF. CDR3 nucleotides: TGTGCCAGCAGCCAAGAGTCGGGCGGGGGGACCACAGATACGCAGTATTTT.

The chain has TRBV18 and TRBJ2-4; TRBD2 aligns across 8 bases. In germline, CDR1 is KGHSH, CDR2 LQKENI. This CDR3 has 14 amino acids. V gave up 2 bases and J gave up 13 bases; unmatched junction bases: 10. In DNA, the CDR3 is TGTGCCAGCTCACCAGTAAGCGGGAGTGGGCAGCAGTACTTC. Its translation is CASSPVSGSGQQYF. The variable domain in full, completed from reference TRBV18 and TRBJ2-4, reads NAGVMQNPRHLVRRRGQEARLRCSPMKGHSHVYWYRQLPEEGLKFMVYLQKENIIDESGMPKERFSAEFPKEGPSILRIQQVVRGDSAAYFCASSPVSGSGQQYFGAGTRLSVL.

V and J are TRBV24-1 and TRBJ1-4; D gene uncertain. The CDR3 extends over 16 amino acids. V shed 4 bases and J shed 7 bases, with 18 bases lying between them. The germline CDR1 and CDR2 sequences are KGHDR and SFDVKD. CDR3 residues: CATSDSSTVASEKLFF. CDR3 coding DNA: TGTGCCACCAGTGACTCCTCCACGGTTGCTAGTGAAAAACTGTTTTTT.

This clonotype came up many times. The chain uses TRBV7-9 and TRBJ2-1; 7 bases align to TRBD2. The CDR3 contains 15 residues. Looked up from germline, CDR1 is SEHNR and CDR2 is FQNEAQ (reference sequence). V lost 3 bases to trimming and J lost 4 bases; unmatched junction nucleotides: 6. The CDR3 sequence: CASSLAGVRYNEQFF. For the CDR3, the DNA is TGTGCCAGCAGCTTGGCGGGAGTAAGGTACAATGAGCAGTTCTTC.

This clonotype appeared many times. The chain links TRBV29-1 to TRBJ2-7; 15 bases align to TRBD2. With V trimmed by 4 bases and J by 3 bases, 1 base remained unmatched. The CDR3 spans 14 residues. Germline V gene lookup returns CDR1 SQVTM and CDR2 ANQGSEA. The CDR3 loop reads CSVGTSGRVYEQYF. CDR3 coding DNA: TGCAGCGTTGGGACTAGCGGGAGGGTCTACGAGCAGTACTTC.

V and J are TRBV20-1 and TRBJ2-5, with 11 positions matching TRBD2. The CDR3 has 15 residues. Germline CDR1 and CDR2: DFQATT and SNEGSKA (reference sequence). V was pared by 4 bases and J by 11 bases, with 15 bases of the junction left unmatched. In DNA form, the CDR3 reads TGCAGTGCTATCCGGTCGCTAGCGGGAGGTATTTGGCAGTACTTC. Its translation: CSAIRSLAGGIWQYF.

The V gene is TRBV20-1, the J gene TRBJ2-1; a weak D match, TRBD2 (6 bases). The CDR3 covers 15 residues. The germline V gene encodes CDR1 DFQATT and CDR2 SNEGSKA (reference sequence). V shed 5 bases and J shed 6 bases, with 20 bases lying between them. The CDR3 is CSAYLRRWRANEQFF. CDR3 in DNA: TGCAGTGCTTACCTTAGGAGGTGGAGGGCCAATGAGCAGTTCTTC.

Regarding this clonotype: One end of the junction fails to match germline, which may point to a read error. For the CDR3, the DNA is TGCGTCAGCAGCCTTCCGGACCACAATGAGCAGTTCTTC. It yields the protein CVSSLPDHNEQFF. The chain is built from TRBV5-1 and TRBJ2-1; D is unresolved. This CDR3 comprises 13 residues. Germline V gene data show CDR1 as SGHRS and CDR2 as YFSETQ.

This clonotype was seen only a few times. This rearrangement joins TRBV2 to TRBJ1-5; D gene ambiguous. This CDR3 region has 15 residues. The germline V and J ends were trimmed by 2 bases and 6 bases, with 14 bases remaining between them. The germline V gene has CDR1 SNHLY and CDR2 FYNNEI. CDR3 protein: CASSEFGQRAQPQHF. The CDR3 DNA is TGTGCCAGCAGTGAATTCGGCCAGAGGGCTCAGCCCCAGCATTTT. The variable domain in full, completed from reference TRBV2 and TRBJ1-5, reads EPEVTQTPSHQVTQMGQEVILRCVPISNHLYFYWYRQILGQKVEFLVSFYNNEISEKSEIFDDQFSVERPDGSNFTLKIRSTKLEDSAMYFCASSEFGQRAQPQHFGDGTRLSIL.

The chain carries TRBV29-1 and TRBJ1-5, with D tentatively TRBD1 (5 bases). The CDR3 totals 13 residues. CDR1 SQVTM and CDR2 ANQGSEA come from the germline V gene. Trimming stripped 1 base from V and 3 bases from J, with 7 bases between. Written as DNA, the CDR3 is TGCAGCGTTGAAGTGGGGGACAATCAGCCCCAGCATTTT. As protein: CSVEVGDNQPQHF.

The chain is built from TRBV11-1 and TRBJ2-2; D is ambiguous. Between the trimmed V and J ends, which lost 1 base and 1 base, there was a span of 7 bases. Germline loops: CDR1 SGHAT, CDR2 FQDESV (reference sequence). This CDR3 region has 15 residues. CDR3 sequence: CASSLVDVNTGELFF. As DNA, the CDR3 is TGTGCCAGCAGCTTAGTAGACGTGAACACCGGGGAGCTGTTTTTT. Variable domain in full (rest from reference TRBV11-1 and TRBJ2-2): EAEVAQSPRYKITEKSQAVAFWCDPISGHATLYWYRQILGQGPELLVQFQDESVVDDSQLPKDRFSAERLKGVDSTLKIQPAELGDSAMYLCASSLVDVNTGELFFGEGSRLTVL.

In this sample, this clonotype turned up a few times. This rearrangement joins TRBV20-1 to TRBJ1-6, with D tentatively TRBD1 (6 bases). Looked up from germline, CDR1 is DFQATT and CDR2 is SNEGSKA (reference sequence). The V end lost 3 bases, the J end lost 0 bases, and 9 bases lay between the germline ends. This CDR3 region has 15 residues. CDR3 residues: CSAREDSSYNSPLHF. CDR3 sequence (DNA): TGCAGTGCTAGGGAGGACAGCTCCTATAATTCACCCCTCCACTTT.